A selection of T cell receptor beta chains follows, all from one sample in a study of T cell responses to AZD1222 COVID-19 vaccine. Here immunoSEQ multiplex PCR was the method, and the copy in TCRdb shows in-frame clones only, minus some. The table has roughly 100,000 clones, roughly 90% seen once. The source was peripheral blood, collected on day 0 of AZD1222 vaccination. The receptors come from an adult in good health. The CDR3 runs from the conserved cysteine through the conserved F or W. Each record gives: D gene, V gene, J gene, clone size, CDR3 length, CDR3 DNA, CDR3 protein. The D gene is left open where the match is weak. Clone size is shown for a subset of rows, as once, few, many or a class of expanded clone.

>TRBD1|TRBV6-5|TRBJ1-6|.|13
TGTGCCAGCAGGACAGGGACGGCTTCACCCCTCCACTTT
CASRTGTASPLHF
>.|TRBV3-1/TRBV3-2|TRBJ2-1|.|17
TGTGCCAGCAGCACAGAAGGTGGGGGGACGACACCGGATGAGCAGTTCTTC
CASSTEGGGTTPDEQFF
>.|TRBV29-1|TRBJ2-7|.|16
TGCAGCGTTGACGTGAGGGACACCCAAGGGGTAGCGAAGCAGTACTTC
CSVDVRDTQGVAKQYF
>.|TRBV12-5|TRBJ1-1|.|11
TGTGCTAGTGGACTAAACACTGAAGCTTTCTTT
CASGLNTEAFF
>.|TRBV19|TRBJ1-5|.|14
TGTGCCAGCGCTTGGGGGGGTGGTGGTCAGCCCCAGCATTTT
CASAWGGGGQPQHF
>TRBD2|TRBV2|TRBJ2-7|.|14
TGTGCCAGCAGTGAAGTGGGGGGGATCTACGAGCAGTACTTC
CASSEVGGIYEQYF
>.|TRBV13|TRBJ1-2|.|17
TGTGCCAGCAGCTTAGGAAAATCTGCAGGGTCGGCCTATGGCTACACCTTC
CASSLGKSAGSAYGYTF
>.|TRBV7-3|TRBJ2-1|.|14
TGTGCCAGCAGCTCCCCGGGAAGCTACAATGAGCAGTTCTTC
CASSSPGSYNEQFF
>TRBD2|TRBV7-3|TRBJ2-5|once|15
TGTGCCAGCAGCTTAAACGGGGGGGCCGTGGAGACCCAGTACTTC
CASSLNGGAVETQYF
>.|TRBV27|TRBJ1-3|.|15
TGTGCCAGCAGTCGCACGGTCGGGCCTGGAAACACCATATATTTT
CASSRTVGPGNTIYF
>.|TRBV19|TRBJ1-2|.|15
TGTGCCAGTAGTATAGGGCCCCCTGAGATCTATGGCTACACCTTC
CASSIGPPEIYGYTF
>.|TRBV4-1|TRBJ2-1|.|15
TGCGCCAGCAGCCAAACACCTGGGGGGGCCGATGAGCAGTTCTTC
CASSQTPGGADEQFF
>TRBD1|TRBV9|TRBJ1-1|.|15
TGTGCCAGCAGCGTCCAGGGGGCCGCGAACACTGAAGCTTTCTTT
CASSVQGAANTEAFF
>.|TRBV11-1|TRBJ2-3|.|10
TGTGCCAGCAGCTCGGGGACGCAGTATTTT
CASSSGTQYF
>.|TRBV10-2|TRBJ2-6|.|14
TGCGCCAGCAGACGGGAATCTGGGGCCAACGTCCTGACTTTC
CASRRESGANVLTF
>.|TRBV19|TRBJ1-1|.|16
TGTGCCAGTAGTAACCCCCGCGGAGGAATGAACACTGAAGCTTTCTTT
CASSNPRGGMNTEAFF
>.|TRBV6-4|TRBJ2-1|.|15
TGTGCCAGCAGTGCCCACGGTGGGGCTAACAATGAGCAGTTCTTC
CASSAHGGANNEQFF
>.|TRBV2|TRBJ1-5|.|14
TGTGCCAGCAGTGAGATAGGGTTGAGGGGGCCCCAGCATTTT
CASSEIGLRGPQHF
>TRBD1|TRBV11-2|TRBJ1-4|.|16
TGTGCCAGCAGGTCCGGGACAGGGGCTTATAATGAAAAACTGTTTTTT
CASRSGTGAYNEKLFF
>.|TRBV18|TRBJ2-3|once|14
TGTGCCAGCTCACCACCGGCTTCCACAGATACGCAGTATTTT
CASSPPASTDTQYF
>.|TRBV2|TRBJ1-2|.|14
TGTGCCAGCAGTGATTCGGGGTTATACTATGGCTACACCTTC
CASSDSGLYYGYTF
>.|TRBV2|TRBJ1-2|.|16
TGTGCCAGCAGTGAGACAGCAGGCCTAGCTAACTATGGCTACACCTTC
CASSETAGLANYGYTF
>.|TRBV19|TRBJ1-4|.|15
.
CASSILAATNEKLFF
>.|TRBV5-1|TRBJ1-2|.|14
TGCGCCAGCAGCGCGATACAGGCCTCGGATGGCTACACCTTC
CASSAIQASDGYTF
>.|TRBV6-1|TRBJ1-3|.|14
TGTGCCAGCAGTGAAGGAGGAGCTCTAGACACCATATATTTT
CASSEGGALDTIYF
>.|TRBV10-2|TRBJ1-1|.|13
TGCGCCAGCAGTGAGACGCAGGGCACTGAAGCTTTCTTT
CASSETQGTEAFF
>.|TRBV11-3|TRBJ1-1|.|16
TGTGCCAGCAGCTTAATAGGGGGTACTGCGAACACTGAAGCTTTCTTT
CASSLIGGTANTEAFF
>.|TRBV30|TRBJ2-3|.|13
TGTGCCTGGTCGCGGGGAAGCACAGATACGCAGTATTTT
CAWSRGSTDTQYF
>.|TRBV7-8|TRBJ1-2|.|15
TGTGCCAGCAGCCCTCAGGGCATTTTTAACTATGGCTACACCTTC
CASSPQGIFNYGYTF
>.|TRBV5-1|TRBJ2-2|.|16
TGCGCCAGCAGCTTGGGGGCGGGCCCCGACACCGGGGAGCTGTTTTTT
CASSLGAGPDTGELFF
>.|TRBV20-1|TRBJ1-1|.|11
TGCAGTGCTATTTATTCCACTGAAGCTTTCTTT
CSAIYSTEAFF
>.|TRBV6-5|TRBJ1-1|.|13
TGTGCCAGCAGGGAGCGAATGAACACTGAAGCTTTCTTT
CASRERMNTEAFF
>TRBD1|TRBV29-1|TRBJ1-4|.|14
TGCAGCGTGGAGGTGTCAGGGGGCTCGGAAAAACTGTTTTTT
CSVEVSGGSEKLFF
>.|TRBV1|TRBJ1-5|.|16
TGCACCAGCAGCCAGGAGGGAAGCTATAGCAATCAGCCCCAGCATTTT
CTSSQEGSYSNQPQHF
>.|TRBV2|TRBJ1-1|.|11
TGTGCCAGCACAGACGGCTATGAAGCTTTCTTT
CASTDGYEAFF
>TRBD1|TRBV9|TRBJ2-2|once|15
TGTGCCAGCAGCGGACAACAGGGGTACACCGGGGAGCTGTTTTTT
CASSGQQGYTGELFF
>.|TRBV6-5|TRBJ2-7|.|14
TGTGCCAGCAGTTACTCTGGGGGTACCTACGAGCAGTACTTC
CASSYSGGTYEQYF
>.|TRBV4-2|TRBJ1-2|.|14
TGTGCCAGCAGCCAAGATGGGGACGTCTATGGCTACACCTTC
CASSQDGDVYGYTF
>.|TRBV7-8|TRBJ1-2|.|16
TGTGCCAGCAGCTCGCAATGGGGACGAGAGAACTATGGCTACACCTTC
CASSSQWGRENYGYTF
>.|TRBV14|TRBJ1-4|.|14
TGTGCCAGCAGCCCCAGGGCCACTAATGAAAAACTGTTTTTT
CASSPRATNEKLFF
>TRBD1|TRBV9|TRBJ1-2|once|16
TGTGCCAGCAGCCCACGGGGAAGGGGGCCCAACTATGGCTACACCTTC
CASSPRGRGPNYGYTF
>.|TRBV29-1|TRBJ1-1|few|12
TGCAGCGTTTTATTGCTGAACACTGAAGCTTTCTTT
CSVLLLNTEAFF
>TRBD2|TRBV4-1|TRBJ2-3|.|16
TGCGCCAGCAGCGTAGGACCGGGGGGGCGAACAGATACGCAGTATTTT
CASSVGPGGRTDTQYF
>.|TRBV7-8|TRBJ2-5|.|16
TGTGCCAGCAGCTTAGATCAACTAGGTAGGGAAGAGACCCAGTACTTC
CASSLDQLGREETQYF
>TRBD1|TRBV5-1|TRBJ1-1|.|14
TGCGCCAGCAGCTCCCGGACAGGGGCCACTGAAGCTTTCTTT
CASSSRTGATEAFF
>.|TRBV19|TRBJ2-7|few|12
TGTGCCAGTAGGTCGGGGAACTACGAGCAGTACTTC
CASRSGNYEQYF
>.|TRBV21-1|TRBJ1-1|.|19
TGTGCCAGCAGCAAACCAGCCTGTACCCCCGGGAGCCCGAACACTGAAGCTTTCTTT
CASSKPACTPGSPNTEAFF
>.|TRBV7-8|TRBJ1-4|.|15
TGTGCCAGCAGCTTAATTGAAGGAGTTGACGGAAAACTGTTTTTT
CASSLIEGVDGKLFF
>.|TRBV10-3|TRBJ1-1|.|12
TGTGCCGTAGGACAGCCGGATACTGAAGCTTTCTTT
CAVGQPDTEAFF
>.|TRBV12-3/TRBV12-4|TRBJ2-7|.|11
TGTGCCAGCAGTTTGGGAGGCGAGCAGTACTTC
CASSLGGEQYF
>.|TRBV19|TRBJ1-2|.|18
TGTGCCAGTAGTATAGACTACAAGGACGCCGCGGGTTGGTATGGCTACACCTTC
CASSIDYKDAAGWYGYTF
>.|TRBV6-5|TRBJ1-1|.|13
TGTGCCAGCAGTTCGACCTTCGGGACTGAAGCTTTCTTT
CASSSTFGTEAFF
>TRBD1|TRBV25-1|TRBJ1-1|.|15
TGTGCCAGCAGTGGATACAGGGGCCGAAACACTGAAGCTTTCTTT
CASSGYRGRNTEAFF
>.|TRBV18|TRBJ2-5|.|13
TGTGCCAGCTCACCTCCGAACCAAGAGACCCAGTACTTC
CASSPPNQETQYF
>TRBD1|TRBV2|TRBJ2-4|.|16
TGTGCCAGCAGACGGACAGGGGAACGAGCCAAAAACATTCAGTACTTC
CASRRTGERAKNIQYF